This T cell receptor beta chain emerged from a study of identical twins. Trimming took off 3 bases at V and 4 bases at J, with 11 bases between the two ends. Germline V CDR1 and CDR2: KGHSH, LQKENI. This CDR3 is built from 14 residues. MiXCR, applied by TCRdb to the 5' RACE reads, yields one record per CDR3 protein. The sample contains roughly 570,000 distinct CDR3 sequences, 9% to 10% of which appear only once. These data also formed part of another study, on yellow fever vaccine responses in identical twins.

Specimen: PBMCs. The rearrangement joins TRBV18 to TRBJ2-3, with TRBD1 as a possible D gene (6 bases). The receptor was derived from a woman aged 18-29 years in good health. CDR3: CASSPRQVADTQYF. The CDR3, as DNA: TGTGCCAGCTCACCTAGACAGGTGGCAGATACGCAGTATTTT.